Listed below are T cell receptor beta chains from one sample, sequenced in a study of T cell responses to AZD1222 COVID-19 vaccine. Sequencing used immunoSEQ multiplex PCR; TCRdb keeps in-frame clones, though not all of them. The sample has 150,000 or so clones, 70% to 90% seen once; the top ten hold 5.5% to 6%. The sequences come from peripheral blood, collected on day 0 of MenACWY control vaccination. The receptor source for this set is an adult in good health. CDR3s include the opening cysteine and the closing phenylalanine or tryptophan. D genes are given only for firm matches. Clone size, where shown, is once, few, many, or a class for clones that have expanded.

clone_size: -; v_call: TRBV11-3; d_call: -; j_call: TRBJ2-2; cdr3_aa: CASSFPTGQNTGELFF; cdr3_nt: TGTGCCAGCAGCTTTCCTACGGGGCAGAACACCGGGGAGCTGTTTTTT
clone_size: -; v_call: TRBV4-3; d_call: -; j_call: TRBJ2-3; cdr3_aa: CASSQDRTVTDTQYF; cdr3_nt: TGCGCCAGCAGCCAAGACCGGACAGTCACAGATACGCAGTATTTT
clone_size: -; v_call: TRBV11-2; d_call: -; j_call: TRBJ1-2; cdr3_aa: CASSSAGVGYGYTF; cdr3_nt: TGTGCCAGCAGCTCCGCTGGGGTCGGCTATGGCTACACCTTC
clone_size: few; v_call: TRBV30; d_call: TRBD1; j_call: TRBJ1-2; cdr3_aa: CASKRDRSPRGYTF; cdr3_nt: TGTGCCTCCAAACGGGACAGGTCGCCTAGGGGCTACACCTTC
clone_size: -; v_call: TRBV7-9; d_call: TRBD1; j_call: TRBJ1-5; cdr3_aa: CASSLQGGNQPQHF; cdr3_nt: TGTGCCAGCAGCTTACAGGGGGGTAATCAGCCCCAGCATTTT
clone_size: -; v_call: TRBV5-6; d_call: TRBD2; j_call: TRBJ2-1; cdr3_aa: CASSLVLAGGTDEQFF; cdr3_nt: TGTGCCAGCAGCTTGGTACTAGCGGGGGGAACCGATGAGCAGTTCTTC
clone_size: -; v_call: TRBV19; d_call: -; j_call: TRBJ1-6; cdr3_aa: CASSIVNSPLHF; cdr3_nt: TGTGCCAGTAGTATAGTGAATTCACCCCTCCACTTT
clone_size: -; v_call: TRBV4-1; d_call: -; j_call: TRBJ1-6; cdr3_aa: CASSQGNSPLHF; cdr3_nt: TGCGCCAGCAGCCAGGGGAATTCACCCCTCCACTTT
clone_size: -; v_call: TRBV28; d_call: -; j_call: TRBJ1-3; cdr3_aa: CASARSGGAAGNTIYF; cdr3_nt: TGTGCCAGCGCACGATCTGGGGGCGCGGCTGGAAACACCATATATTTT
clone_size: -; v_call: TRBV24-1; d_call: -; j_call: TRBJ1-2; cdr3_aa: CATSAAGRYGYTF; cdr3_nt: TGTGCCACCAGTGCGGCAGGGAGGTATGGCTACACCTTC
clone_size: few; v_call: TRBV11-2; d_call: TRBD1; j_call: TRBJ1-1; cdr3_aa: CATTKQGANTEAFF; cdr3_nt: TGTGCCACCACTAAACAGGGGGCGAACACTGAAGCTTTCTTT
clone_size: -; v_call: TRBV7-9; d_call: -; j_call: TRBJ1-1; cdr3_aa: CASSPGIWTEAFF; cdr3_nt: TGTGCCAGCAGCCCTGGGATATGGACTGAAGCTTTCTTT
clone_size: -; v_call: TRBV7-9; d_call: -; j_call: TRBJ1-2; cdr3_aa: CASSLPLGGQYGYTF; cdr3_nt: TGTGCCAGCAGCTTACCGCTCGGTGGACAGTATGGCTACACCTTC
clone_size: -; v_call: TRBV7-3; d_call: -; j_call: TRBJ1-2; cdr3_aa: CASSPYSGPNYGYTF; cdr3_nt: TGTGCCAGCAGCCCCTACTCAGGCCCCAACTATGGCTACACCTTC
clone_size: -; v_call: TRBV29-1; d_call: -; j_call: TRBJ2-7; cdr3_aa: CSAYIDLSYEQYF; cdr3_nt: TGCAGCGCTTACATCGACCTGTCCTACGAGCAGTACTTC
clone_size: -; v_call: TRBV28; d_call: -; j_call: TRBJ1-2; cdr3_aa: CASRVTVPYYGYTF; cdr3_nt: TGTGCCAGCAGGGTGACAGTCCCCTACTATGGCTACACCTTC
clone_size: -; v_call: TRBV5-4; d_call: -; j_call: TRBJ1-1; cdr3_aa: CASSFSGHRLFLNTEAFF; cdr3_nt: TGTGCCAGCAGCTTTTCGGGACACCGCCTATTTTTGAACACTGAAGCTTTCTTT
clone_size: -; v_call: TRBV11-3; d_call: -; j_call: TRBJ1-1; cdr3_aa: CASRKVGGAKNTEAFF; cdr3_nt: TGTGCCAGCAGGAAAGTCGGGGGCGCAAAGAACACTGAAGCTTTCTTT
clone_size: once; v_call: TRBV15; d_call: -; j_call: TRBJ1-1; cdr3_aa: CATRAGGAGNTEAFF; cdr3_nt: TGTGCCACCAGGGCGGGGGGGGCTGGGAACACTGAAGCTTTCTTT
clone_size: -; v_call: TRBV4-1; d_call: TRBD1; j_call: TRBJ1-2; cdr3_aa: CASSPTGASRYGYTF; cdr3_nt: TGCGCCAGCAGCCCGACAGGGGCGTCACGGTATGGCTACACCTTC
clone_size: -; v_call: TRBV5-6; d_call: -; j_call: TRBJ1-5; cdr3_aa: CASSLVGGGINQPQHF; cdr3_nt: TGTGCCAGCAGCTTGGTTGGAGGGGGGATCAATCAGCCCCAGCATTTT
clone_size: -; v_call: TRBV6-5; d_call: -; j_call: TRBJ1-1; cdr3_aa: CASSHRQLVNTEAFF; cdr3_nt: TGTGCCAGCAGTCATCGACAGCTAGTGAACACTGAAGCTTTCTTT
clone_size: -; v_call: TRBV28; d_call: -; j_call: TRBJ1-1; cdr3_aa: CASRLSGVMNTEAFF; cdr3_nt: TGTGCCAGCAGACTTTCAGGGGTCATGAACACTGAAGCTTTCTTT
clone_size: few; v_call: TRBV16; d_call: -; j_call: TRBJ1-2; cdr3_aa: CASSFNYGYTF; cdr3_nt: TGTGCCAGCTCGTTTAACTATGGCTACACCTTC
clone_size: -; v_call: TRBV12-5; d_call: -; j_call: TRBJ2-2; cdr3_aa: CASGTTTPTNTGELFF; cdr3_nt: TGTGCTAGTGGGACGACAACTCCCACGAACACCGGGGAGCTGTTTTTT
clone_size: -; v_call: TRBV2; d_call: TRBD1; j_call: TRBJ2-2; cdr3_aa: CASREDRLGELFF; cdr3_nt: TGTGCCAGCAGGGAGGACAGGCTCGGGGAGCTGTTTTTT
clone_size: -; v_call: TRBV6-1; d_call: -; j_call: TRBJ1-6; cdr3_aa: CASSEDSGYNSPLHF; cdr3_nt: TGTGCCAGCAGTGAGGACTCGGGTTATAATTCACCCCTCCACTTT
clone_size: once; v_call: TRBV20-1; d_call: -; j_call: TRBJ2-1; cdr3_aa: CSARDSNEQFF; cdr3_nt: TGCAGTGCAAGGGACTCCAATGAGCAGTTCTTC
clone_size: -; v_call: TRBV7-9; d_call: TRBD1; j_call: TRBJ2-1; cdr3_aa: CASSFPPGQGVHEQFF; cdr3_nt: TGTGCCAGCAGCTTCCCGCCCGGACAGGGGGTGCATGAGCAGTTCTTC
clone_size: -; v_call: TRBV25-1; d_call: -; j_call: TRBJ1-1; cdr3_aa: CASRRQGLNTEAFF; cdr3_nt: TGTGCCAGCAGACGGCAGGGGCTGAACACTGAAGCTTTCTTT
clone_size: -; v_call: TRBV18; d_call: TRBD1; j_call: TRBJ1-2; cdr3_aa: CASSPGTGGTHGYTF; cdr3_nt: TGTGCCAGCTCACCTGGGACAGGGGGTACCCATGGCTACACCTTC
clone_size: -; v_call: TRBV6-5; d_call: -; j_call: TRBJ1-5; cdr3_aa: CASTGYRSNQPQHF; cdr3_nt: TGTGCCAGCACGGGCTATAGGAGCAATCAGCCCCAGCATTTT
clone_size: -; v_call: TRBV19; d_call: -; j_call: TRBJ2-7; cdr3_aa: CASSMDKARNYEQYF; cdr3_nt: TGTGCCAGTAGTATGGATAAAGCGAGGAACTACGAGCAGTACTTC
clone_size: -; v_call: TRBV5-5; d_call: TRBD1; j_call: TRBJ2-1; cdr3_aa: CASSHGTVNLYNEQFF; cdr3_nt: TGTGCCAGCAGCCATGGGACAGTAAATCTCTACAATGAGCAGTTCTTC
clone_size: -; v_call: TRBV9; d_call: TRBD1; j_call: TRBJ2-2; cdr3_aa: CASSADGQGRGYTGELFF; cdr3_nt: TGTGCCAGCAGCGCCGACGGACAGGGCAGGGGATACACCGGGGAGCTGTTTTTT
clone_size: -; v_call: TRBV6-2/TRBV6-3; d_call: -; j_call: TRBJ1-1; cdr3_aa: CASSFSAIGGNTEAFF; cdr3_nt: TGTGCCAGCAGTTTCTCAGCGATTGGGGGGAACACTGAAGCTTTCTTT
clone_size: -; v_call: TRBV9; d_call: -; j_call: TRBJ2-7; cdr3_aa: CASSVSPQQDYEQYF; cdr3_nt: TGTGCCAGCAGCGTATCCCCCCAGCAGGACTACGAGCAGTACTTC
clone_size: -; v_call: TRBV7-6; d_call: -; j_call: TRBJ1-6; cdr3_aa: CASSPRTNSPLHF; cdr3_nt: TGTGCCAGCAGCCCTCGAACGAATTCACCCCTCCACTTT
clone_size: once; v_call: TRBV7-9; d_call: -; j_call: TRBJ2-2; cdr3_aa: CASSAGTGLTGELFF; cdr3_nt: TGTGCCAGCAGCGCCGGTACAGGCCTTACCGGGGAGCTGTTTTTT
clone_size: -; v_call: TRBV3-1/TRBV3-2; d_call: -; j_call: TRBJ2-3; cdr3_aa: CASSQTRRGSTDTQYF; cdr3_nt: TGTGCCAGCAGCCAAACTAGAAGGGGTTCCACAGATACGCAGTATTTT
clone_size: -; v_call: TRBV6-6; d_call: -; j_call: TRBJ1-5; cdr3_aa: CASSQGGKSNQPQHF; cdr3_nt: TGTGCCAGCAGTCAGGGAGGGAAGAGCAATCAGCCCCAGCATTTT
clone_size: -; v_call: TRBV6-2/TRBV6-3; d_call: -; j_call: TRBJ1-4; cdr3_aa: CASSLGATNEKLFF; cdr3_nt: TGTGCCAGCAGTTTGGGTGCAACTAATGAAAAACTGTTTTTT
clone_size: -; v_call: TRBV5-1; d_call: TRBD1; j_call: TRBJ2-1; cdr3_aa: CASSRDRVDLNEQFF; cdr3_nt: TGCGCCAGCAGCAGGGACAGGGTAGATCTCAATGAGCAGTTCTTC
clone_size: -; v_call: TRBV18; d_call: -; j_call: TRBJ1-1; cdr3_aa: CASSPKNQGINTEAFF; cdr3_nt: TGTGCCAGCTCACCAAAAAATCAGGGGATTAACACTGAAGCTTTCTTT
clone_size: -; v_call: TRBV5-1; d_call: -; j_call: TRBJ2-1; cdr3_aa: CASSLESGLGEQFF; cdr3_nt: TGCGCCAGCAGCTTGGAATCGGGCTTGGGTGAGCAGTTCTTC
clone_size: -; v_call: TRBV9; d_call: TRBD1; j_call: TRBJ2-7; cdr3_aa: CASSSGTAPYEQYF; cdr3_nt: TGTGCCAGCAGTTCCGGGACAGCCCCCTACGAGCAGTACTTC
clone_size: -; v_call: TRBV5-6; d_call: -; j_call: TRBJ2-4; cdr3_aa: CASSLKSHGFQYF; cdr3_nt: TGTGCCAGCAGCTTGAAGTCCCACGGGTTTCAGTACTTC
clone_size: -; v_call: TRBV7-8; d_call: -; j_call: TRBJ1-1; cdr3_aa: CASSLVGRGRGRNTEAFF; cdr3_nt: TGTGCCAGCAGCTTAGTCGGACGAGGGAGGGGTAGGAACACTGAAGCTTTCTTT
clone_size: -; v_call: TRBV11-2; d_call: TRBD1; j_call: TRBJ2-2; cdr3_aa: CASSLGWTGGAQFHGELFF; cdr3_nt: TGTGCCAGCAGCTTAGGATGGACAGGGGGCGCCCAGTTTCACGGGGAGCTGTTTTTT
clone_size: -; v_call: TRBV5-5; d_call: -; j_call: TRBJ2-7; cdr3_aa: CASSFRQSYEQYF; cdr3_nt: TGTGCCAGCAGCTTTCGTCAGTCCTACGAGCAGTACTTC
clone_size: few; v_call: TRBV27; d_call: -; j_call: TRBJ1-1; cdr3_aa: CASNGGMNTEAFF; cdr3_nt: TGTGCCAGCAACGGGGGCATGAACACTGAAGCTTTCTTT